The entry below gives a single TCR beta chain sequence along with its context. Its target is not known. This table comes from immunoSEQ multiplex PCR, and its TCRdb copy is limited to in-frame clones, with some not included. This table holds under 250,000 clones, approximately 87% found once. V was pared by 0 bases and J by 9 bases, with 6 bases of the junction left unmatched. Germline V CDR1 and CDR2: SGHDT, YYEEEE. The CDR3 has 16 residues. The source of the sample is a study of cytomegalovirus exposure and HLA in healthy donors. Study at large: The platform used for the 100 to 150 validation repertoires matched that of the roughly 700 first-cohort repertoires, a later analysis reported.

Findings and limits, study-wide: Researchers counted roughly 150 TCR beta chains as cytomegalovirus-associated.

The donors were part of the validation cohort of 100 to 150 subjects. That cohort was separate from the first cohort, which comprised some 670 subjects. The V gene is TRBV5-6, the J gene TRBJ1-6, with 10 bases identical to TRBD1. The TCR comes from a man younger than 30 in good health and CMV-seronegative. The source material was PBMCs. CDR3 amino acids: CASSLAVGTGASPLHF. CDR3 DNA sequence: TGTGCCAGCAGCTTGGCCGTCGGGACAGGGGCTTCACCCCTCCACTTT.